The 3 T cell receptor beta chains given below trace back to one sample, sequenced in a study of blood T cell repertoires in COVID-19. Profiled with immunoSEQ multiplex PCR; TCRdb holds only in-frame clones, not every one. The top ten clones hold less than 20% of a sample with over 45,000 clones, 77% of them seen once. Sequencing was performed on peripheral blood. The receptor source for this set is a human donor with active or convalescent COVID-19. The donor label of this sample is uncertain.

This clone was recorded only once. Written as DNA, the CDR3 is TGTGCCAGCAGTTTAGGGGGGGCTGGAAACATTCAGTACTTC. Translation: CASSLGGAGNIQYF. V is TRBV27 and J is TRBJ2-4; a weak D match, TRBD2 (7 bases). The germline gives CDR1 MNHEY, CDR2 SMNVEV (reference sequence). V dropped 2 bases and J dropped 6 bases, with 11 bases sitting between them. The CDR3 is 14 residues long.

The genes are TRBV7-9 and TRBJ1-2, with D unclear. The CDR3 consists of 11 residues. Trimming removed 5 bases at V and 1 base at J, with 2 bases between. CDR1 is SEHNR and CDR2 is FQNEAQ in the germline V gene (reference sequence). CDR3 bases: TGTGCCAGCAGCCTTAACTATGGCTACACCTTC. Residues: CASSLNYGYTF.

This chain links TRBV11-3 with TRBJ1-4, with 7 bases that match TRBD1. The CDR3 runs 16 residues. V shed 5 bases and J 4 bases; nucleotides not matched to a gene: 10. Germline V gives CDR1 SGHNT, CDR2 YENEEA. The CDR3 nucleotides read TGTGCCAGCAGCCCCCGGGTAGGGGGCAATAATGAAAAACTGTTTTTT. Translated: CASSPRVGGNNEKLFF.